This T cell receptor (beta chain) is from a study of blood T cell repertoires in COVID-19. Study details: The United States, Italy and Spain were the sources of the acute and convalescent COVID-19 samples. The analysed material was cDNA or gDNA that came from T cells, B-cell-depleted T cells, or PBMCs.

In germline, CDR1 is SGHTA, CDR2 FQGTGA. The trim removed 1 base at V and 4 bases at J, leaving 8 bases unmatched. The CDR3 has 18 amino acids. Clones were read by immunoSEQ multiplex PCR, and TCRdb kept only the in-frame ones, dropping some. The table records about 240,000 clones, around 85% of them present only once. V is TRBV7-3 and J is TRBJ2-6; TRBD2 agrees at 9 bases. Sequenced input: peripheral blood. The receptor was derived from a woman in her twenties or thirties who had recovered from COVID-19. The CDR3 loop is CASSLMGLADGGANVLTF. In DNA, the CDR3 is TGTGCCAGCAGCTTAATGGGACTAGCAGATGGGGGGGCCAACGTCCTGACTTTC.